This TCR beta chain came from a study of cytomegalovirus exposure and HLA in healthy donors. As concerns this clone: Its antigen is not identified.

Whole-study findings and limits: Roughly even sequencing depth across donors was the assumption behind the presence/absence analyses. Cytomegalovirus association was assigned to about 150 TCR beta chains.

The PCR was carried out with 60 Vbeta primers and 13 Jbeta primers. Per the original data handling: An analysis performed later counted around 80 million unique TCR beta chains (roughly 11 million of them shared). Sequenced by immunoSEQ multiplex PCR; TCRdb stores in-frame clones only, minus some. Clonal size and the V and J genes are those of that table, whereas D and trimming came from the DNA. In the table there are 83,000 or so clones, 70% to 80% of which are singletons. Germline assignment: CDR1 SGHTA and CDR2 FQGTGA. V lost 2 bases to trimming and J lost 2 bases, with 10 bases between them. CDR3 size: 15 residues.

This clonotype was sampled from a woman in her thirties or forties in good health and CMV-seropositive. The material sequenced was PBMCs. The J gene is TRBJ2-1, the V gene TRBV7-3; D remains unclear. CDR3 DNA sequence: TGTGCCAGCAGCTTATACCCAGATCCCTACAATGAGCAGTTCTTC. This translates into CASSLYPDPYNEQFF.